This T cell receptor (beta chain) was obtained from a study of T cell repertoires in ileal Crohn's disease. Background on the study: At surgery, 35% of patients smoked, with median disease duration roughly 7.7 years. Postoperative therapy was given to about half: 11 thiopurines, around 17 anti-TNF agents.

V lost 8 bases, J lost 3 bases, and 4 bases lay in between. The CDR3 sequence is 9 residues long. CDR1 and CDR2 from the germline V gene are SQVTM and ANQGSEA. Using immunoSEQ multiplex PCR, the repertoire was profiled, and TCRdb retains in-frame clones only, with some absent. The sample consists of approximately 4,200 clones, under 75% of them appearing once. The clonotype originates from an adult with Crohn's disease. The J gene is TRBJ1-2, the V gene TRBV29-1, with D unclear. Sequences were obtained from ileal tissue. The CDR3 DNA is TGCAGCTCTGACTATGGCTACACCTTC. Translated, it gives CSSDYGYTF.